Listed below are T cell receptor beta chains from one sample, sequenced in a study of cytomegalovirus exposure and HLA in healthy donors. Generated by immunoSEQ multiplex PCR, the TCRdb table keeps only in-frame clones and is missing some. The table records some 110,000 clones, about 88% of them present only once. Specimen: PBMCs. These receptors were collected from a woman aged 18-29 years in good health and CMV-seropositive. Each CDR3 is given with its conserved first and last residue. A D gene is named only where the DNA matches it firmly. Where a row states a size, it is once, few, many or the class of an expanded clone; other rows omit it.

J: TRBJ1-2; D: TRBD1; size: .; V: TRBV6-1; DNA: TGTGCCAGCAGTGGGAGGGGGCCTTACTATGGCTACACCTTC; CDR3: CASSGRGPYYGYTF
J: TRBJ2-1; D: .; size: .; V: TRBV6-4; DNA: TGTGCCAGCAGTGACTCCGAGAAGAGCTCCTACAATGAGCAGTTCTTC; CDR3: CASSDSEKSSYNEQFF
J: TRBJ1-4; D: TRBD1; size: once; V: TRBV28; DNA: TGTGCCAGCAGCCCGGACAGGGTTGGGGGTGAAAAACTGTTTTTT; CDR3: CASSPDRVGGEKLFF
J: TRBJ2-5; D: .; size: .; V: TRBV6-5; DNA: TGTGCCAGCAGTTACGGGCGGGGATCTGAAGAGACCCAGTACTTC; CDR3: CASSYGRGSEETQYF
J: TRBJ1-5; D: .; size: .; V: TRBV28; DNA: TGTGCCAGCAGCCAGAGGAACGTCAATCAGCCCCAGCATTTT; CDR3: CASSQRNVNQPQHF
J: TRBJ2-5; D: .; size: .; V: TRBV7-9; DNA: TGTGCCAGCAGCTTAGAGTCCGAGAGCGAGACCCAGTACTTC; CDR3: CASSLESESETQYF
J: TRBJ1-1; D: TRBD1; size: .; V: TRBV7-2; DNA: TGTGCCAGCAGCTTAGTGACAGGGGGGACTGAAGCTTTCTTT; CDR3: CASSLVTGGTEAFF
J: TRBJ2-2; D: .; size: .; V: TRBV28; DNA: TGTGCCAGCAGTTTACTGAACACCGGGGAGCTGTTTTTT; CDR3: CASSLLNTGELFF
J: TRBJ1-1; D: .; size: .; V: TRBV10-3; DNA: TGTGCCATCAGTGTCGCAGAGAACACTGAAGCTTTCTTT; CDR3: CAISVAENTEAFF
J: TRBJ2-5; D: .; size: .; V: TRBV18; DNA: TGTGCCAGCTCACCAGAACCTTGGTCAGGGGCACAAGAGACCCAGTACTTC; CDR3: CASSPEPWSGAQETQYF
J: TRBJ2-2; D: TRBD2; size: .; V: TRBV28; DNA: TGTGCCAGCAGTTCCTGGTCTGGCGGGGGGGGCGGGGAGCTGTTTTTT; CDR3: CASSSWSGGGGGELFF
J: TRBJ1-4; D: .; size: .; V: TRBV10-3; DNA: TGTGCCATCAGTGGACAGCATAACGATGAAAAACTGTTTTTT; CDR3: CAISGQHNDEKLFF
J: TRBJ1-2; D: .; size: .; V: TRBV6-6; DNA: TGTGCCAGCAGTTACTCAGGAGGGGATGGTGGCTACACCTTC; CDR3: CASSYSGGDGGYTF
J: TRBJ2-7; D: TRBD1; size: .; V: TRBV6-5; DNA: TGTGCCAGCAGCCCCGGGACAGGGGGGCCCTACGAGCAGTACTTC; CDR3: CASSPGTGGPYEQYF
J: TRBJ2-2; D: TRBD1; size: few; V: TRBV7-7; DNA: TGTGCCAGCAGCTCCTATAAGGACAGGGCGGGCACCGGGGAGCTGTTTTTT; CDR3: CASSSYKDRAGTGELFF